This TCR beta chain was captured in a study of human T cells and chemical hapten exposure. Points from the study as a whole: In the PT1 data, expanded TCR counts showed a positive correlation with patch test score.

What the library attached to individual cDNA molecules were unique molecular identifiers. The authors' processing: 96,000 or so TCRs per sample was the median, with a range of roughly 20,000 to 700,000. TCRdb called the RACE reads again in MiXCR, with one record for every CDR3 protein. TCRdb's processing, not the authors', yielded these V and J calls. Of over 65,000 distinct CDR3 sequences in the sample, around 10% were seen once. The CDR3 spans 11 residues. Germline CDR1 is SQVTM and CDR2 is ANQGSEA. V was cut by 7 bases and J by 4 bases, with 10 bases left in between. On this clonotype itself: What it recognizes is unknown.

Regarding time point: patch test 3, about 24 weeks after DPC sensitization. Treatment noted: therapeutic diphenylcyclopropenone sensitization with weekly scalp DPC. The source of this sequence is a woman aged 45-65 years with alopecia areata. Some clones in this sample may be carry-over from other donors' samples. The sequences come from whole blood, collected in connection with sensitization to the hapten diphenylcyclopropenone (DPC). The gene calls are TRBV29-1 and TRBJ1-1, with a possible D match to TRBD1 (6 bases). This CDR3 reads CSATDSTEAFF. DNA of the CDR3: TGCAGCGCCACGGACAGCACTGAAGCTTTCTTT.